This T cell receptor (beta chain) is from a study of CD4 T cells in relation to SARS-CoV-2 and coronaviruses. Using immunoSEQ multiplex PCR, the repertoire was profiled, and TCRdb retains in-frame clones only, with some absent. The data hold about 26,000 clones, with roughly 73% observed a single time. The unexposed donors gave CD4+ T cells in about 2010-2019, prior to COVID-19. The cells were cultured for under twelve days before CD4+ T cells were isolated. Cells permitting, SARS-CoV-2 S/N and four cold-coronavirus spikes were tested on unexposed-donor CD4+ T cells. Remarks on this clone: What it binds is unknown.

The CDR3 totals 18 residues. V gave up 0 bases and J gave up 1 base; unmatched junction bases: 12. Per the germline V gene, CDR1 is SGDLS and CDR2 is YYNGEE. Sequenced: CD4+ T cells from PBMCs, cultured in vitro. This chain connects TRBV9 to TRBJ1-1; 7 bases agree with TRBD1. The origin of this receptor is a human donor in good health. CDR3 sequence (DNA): TGTGCCAGCAGCGTAGCCTTGGCTGACGGGACAGCGAACACTGAAGCTTTCTTT. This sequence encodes CASSVALADGTANTEAFF.